The clone carrying this T cell receptor beta chain was counted only a few times. The antigen remains unidentified. Quantitative 5'-RACE with molecular barcodes was used to make the TCR beta libraries. Via MiXCR, TCRdb re-called the 5' RACE reads, giving one row per CDR3 protein. The sample lists about 510,000 distinct CDR3 sequences; 5.3% were seen once. CDR1 DFQATT and CDR2 SNEGSKA come from the germline V gene (reference sequence). V lost 7 bases to trimming and J lost 8 bases; unmatched junction nucleotides: 8. The CDR3 is made up of 15 amino acids. These data originate in a study of CD8 T cells in ankylosing spondylitis. General study findings and limits: Clones linked to disease were reported to show significant enrichment in matched ankylosing spondylitis synovial fluid. Disease-associated clonotypes exhibited CD8+ identity and were relatively infrequent in peripheral blood. Previously reported in reactive arthritis synovial fluid and blood were some of the motif variants. Seemingly characteristic of ankylosing spondylitis blood was a TCR beta motif consisting of eight highly homologous variants.

This sequence originates from a male donor with ankylosing spondylitis. The chain uses TRBV20-1 and TRBJ2-1; TRBD2 agrees at 16 bases. The sample comprised blood, either unsorted or a sorted T cell fraction (not recorded which). This CDR3 is CSGPGLAGGRDEQFF. The CDR3 DNA is TGCAGTGGACCGGGACTAGCGGGAGGGCGGGATGAGCAGTTCTTC.